Below, one T cell receptor beta chain is given with its context. This sample is drawn from a study of blood T cell repertoires in COVID-19. For the study at large: Researchers got acute and convalescent COVID-19 samples from the United States, Italy and Spain. PBMCs, B-cell-depleted T cells, or T cells provided the cDNA or gDNA that made up the material.

The CDR3 covers 15 residues. Looked up from germline, CDR1 is SGHRS and CDR2 is YFSETQ. Trimming stripped 2 bases from V and 2 bases from J, with 11 bases between. Original methodology: Counts of nucleated cells, estimated from reference gene primer amplification, were obtained. Clones were sequenced by immunoSEQ multiplex PCR, and TCRdb holds only the in-frame ones, with some missing. That table furnishes V, J and clone size, whereas the DNA furnished D and trimming. Of about 220,000 clones in the sample, less than 90% were seen once. The sequencing sample was made of peripheral blood. This receptor was obtained from a man aged 30 to 45 with active or convalescent COVID-19. This chain uses TRBV5-1 with TRBJ2-1, with D perhaps matching TRBD2 (6 bases). The CDR3 bases are TGCGCCAGCAGCTTTCTTAGCGGCGCCTACAATGAGCAGTTCTTC. Translated, it gives CASSFLSGAYNEQFF.